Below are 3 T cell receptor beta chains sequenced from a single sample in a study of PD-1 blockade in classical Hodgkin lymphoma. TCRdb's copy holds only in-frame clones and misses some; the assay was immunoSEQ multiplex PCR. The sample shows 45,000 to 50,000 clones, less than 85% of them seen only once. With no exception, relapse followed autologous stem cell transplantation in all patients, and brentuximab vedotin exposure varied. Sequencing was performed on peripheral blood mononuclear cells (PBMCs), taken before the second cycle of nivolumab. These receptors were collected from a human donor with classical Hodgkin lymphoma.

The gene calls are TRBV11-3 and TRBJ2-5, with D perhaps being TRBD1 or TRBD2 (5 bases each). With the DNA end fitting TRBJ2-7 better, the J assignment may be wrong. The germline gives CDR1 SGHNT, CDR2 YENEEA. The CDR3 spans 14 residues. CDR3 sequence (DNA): TGTGCCAGCAGCCCAAGGGGAGCAGTCTACGAGCAGTACTTC. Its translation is CASSPRGAVYEQYF.

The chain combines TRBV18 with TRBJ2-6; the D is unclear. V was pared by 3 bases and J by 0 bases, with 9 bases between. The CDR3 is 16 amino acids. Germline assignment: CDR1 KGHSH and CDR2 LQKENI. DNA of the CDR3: TGTGCCAGCTCACCTGACTCAATCTCTGGGGCCAACGTCCTGACTTTC. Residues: CASSPDSISGANVLTF.

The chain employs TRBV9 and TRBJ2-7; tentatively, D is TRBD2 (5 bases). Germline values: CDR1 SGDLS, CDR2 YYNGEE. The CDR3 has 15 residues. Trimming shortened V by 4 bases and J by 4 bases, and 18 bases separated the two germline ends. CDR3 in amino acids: CASSTGGSVAYEQYF. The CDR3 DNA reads TGTGCCAGCAGCACCGGAGGATCCGTCGCTTACGAGCAGTACTTC.